This T cell receptor beta chain emerged from a study of shared clonotypes between healthy human individuals. General observations from the study: Only blood was sampled, and tissue TCR repertoires likely differ from blood ones. There were few donors, and this limited the genetic and exposure-history diversity represented.

About this clone itself: Its cognate antigen is unknown.

The data were produced by immunoSEQ multiplex PCR, yet TCRdb's version contains in-frame clones alone and is incomplete. The table shows some 2.3 million clones, with approximately 95% occurring only once. V shed 1 base and J shed 0 bases, with 11 bases lying between them. The CDR3 runs 16 residues. Germline-derived CDR1 and CDR2 are MGHRA and YSYEKL. The TCR sequence derives from a young man in good health. Some clones in this sample may be carry-over from other donors' samples. The V and J genes are TRBV4-1 and TRBJ2-3; D remains ambiguous. The sequencing sample was made of naive CD4+ T cells from PBMCs. The subset: CD45RA+ positively selected. The CDR3 region is CASSQALAASTDTQYF. The CDR3 bases are TGCGCCAGCAGCCAAGCTTTAGCTGCTAGCACAGATACGCAGTATTTT.